The sequence of this T cell receptor beta chain was determined in a study of cytomegalovirus exposure and HLA in healthy donors. Whole-study context: Genotyping of 430 or so donors showed that roughly 80% belonged to the Caucasian-associated ancestry cluster. Study-level results: In a later analysis, V- and J-gene trimming of beta chains associated with a DCLRE1C missense variant, replicated independently.

Concerning this clone: Its antigen remains unknown.

With 4 bases removed from V and 7 bases from J, the gap between germline ends came to 15 bases. Germline CDR1 SGHDT, CDR2 YYEEEE. This CDR3 is 14 amino acids long. 60 Vbeta and 13 Jbeta primers were used in PCR. Profiled with immunoSEQ multiplex PCR; TCRdb holds only in-frame clones, not every one. The table has 95,000 to 150,000 clones, 15% seen once. The source is a young woman in good health and CMV-seronegative. The sequenced sample consisted of PBMCs. The V and J genes are TRBV5-6 and TRBJ2-4; maybe TRBD2 (6 bases). CDR3 bases: TGTGCCAGCAGCACCCGGGAGCGGGTGAACATTCAGTACTTC. It translates to CASSTRERVNIQYF.